This record concerns one T cell receptor (beta chain) sequence. This sample is part of a study of T cell clones after liver transplantation. Germline loops: CDR1 ENHRY, CDR2 SYGVKD. V gave up 4 bases and J gave up 3 bases, with 10 bases separating them. The CDR3 runs to 14 residues. Profiling relied on immunoSEQ multiplex PCR, and the TCRdb table lists in-frame clones only, not all of them. The sample has approximately 51,000 clones, about 69% seen once. The material sequenced was CD4+ T cells from blood, taken about 56 months after liver transplant. V is TRBV10-3 and J is TRBJ1-5; D is unclear. The TCR originated in a human patient who received a liver transplant. Some T cells may originate from the graft donor. The CDR3 loop reads CAISGIYTNQPQHF. CDR3 in DNA: TGTGCCATCAGTGGGATATATACCAATCAGCCCCAGCATTTT.